This T cell receptor beta chain originates from a study of blood T cells in healthy people across ages (dated by TCRdb to the mid-2010s). Concerning the study at large: In model experiments, roughly one uniquely barcoded TCR beta cDNA molecule per two T cells was captured by template switching. The donors were split into four age groups: young (average around 15 years), middle-aged (roughly 42), aged (roughly 68) and long-lived (about 82). Using deep sequencing normalized with unique cDNA molecular identifiers, the study measured how TCR beta repertoire diversity changes with age. Using the same blood draw, the study looked at two additional independent replicas of 1 million unique cDNA reads for two donors, one aged 18 to 30 and the other aged 80 or older. Study-level results and caveats: Bulk unsorted PBMC profiling prevented conclusive comparison of naive and antigen-experienced compartments. As age increased, observed TCR beta diversity per million T cells dropped in a roughly linear way, and a significant reduction was already evident by age roughly 40. Because the CMV infection status of the donors was unknown, age-related changes in expanded clonotypes may potentially have been confounded. The long-lived group showed more naive CD4+ T cells, fewer expanded clones and increased TCR diversity than the aged group, suggesting age selection. There was a strong correlation between observed TCR beta diversity and the percentage of naive T cells measured by flow cytometry. Total diversity estimates from one million sequenced T cells were considered lower bounds and underestimates.

Donors were roughly 40 systemically healthy Caucasian individuals from Russia aged 6 to 90 years. Each donor gave approximately 10 milliliters of peripheral blood, collected into EDTA-treated Vacutainer tubes. Ficoll-Paque density-gradient centrifugation was used to isolate PBMCs, with at least 7 million per sample. Trizol reagent was used to extract total RNA from PBMCs, with at least 6 micrograms per sample. Naive CD45RAhigh/CD27high T cell percentages were measured by flow cytometry on a PBMC aliquot from every donor. V loses 2 bases of germline sequence and J loses 8 bases, and the interval between the two ends is 10 bases. The CDR3 covers 13 residues, taking in both the cysteine and the phenylalanine. The read is trimmed to its CDR3 DNA, 39 bases read in frame from base 1. CDR1 and CDR2 are drawn from the germline V gene: MGHRA, YSYEKL. Preparation of the library involved 5' RACE. Sequencer: Illumina HiSeq 2500. The second PCR ran for about 6 to 12 cycles and used a J-beta primer mix along with a sample-barcoded 5' primer. Each TCR beta cDNA molecule received a unique molecular identifier from a template-switch 5' adaptor carrying 12 random nucleotides. At least 2.5 million CDR3-containing paired-end reads were obtained from each sample. The Mint cDNA synthesis kit, primed by a TRBC-specific oligonucleotide, was used to synthesize first-strand cDNA from all RNA. Following uracil-DNA glycosylase treatment, a first 18-cycle PCR with universal primers M1SS and BC2_uni_R was performed on all cDNA. Per the authors' processing: Each sample was normalized by randomly selecting 1 million high-quality reads, each carrying a distinct molecular identifier. Reads sharing molecular identifiers were discarded rather than binned into consensus sequences. CDR3 identification, clonotype clustering and error correction used MiTCR with a Q25 quality threshold and the strictest error-elimination algorithm. A nonparametric unseen species model with Euler transformation was used to estimate a lower bound on total TCR beta diversity. Through fastp at Q25 and MiXCR, TCRdb rebuilt clones from the public reads, retaining in-frame beta chains. Identical CDR3 proteins give one entry, which carries the most common genes and DNA. TCRdb's processing, not the authors' own work, is the source of the V and J calls. The sample table holds 750,000 or so distinct CDR3 sequences, of which 20% to 25% were seen once. More than 8.5% of the sample belongs to the ten largest clones.

With regard to this clonotype: The antigen it recognizes is unknown. There are no base qualities to consult, and no much larger clone falls within one base.

The data also belong to a second study, concerning T cells of mothers and their children. The second study also describes: The donors were nine systemically healthy Caucasian individuals, made up of three mothers and their six children. cDNA synthesis used all of the extracted RNA, with roughly 1.5 ug of RNA in each 15 ul reaction. In the second PCR, sample barcodes and 2-4 random nucleotides were introduced via the M1S primer. Each mother yielded over 9 million TCR beta CDR3 reads and each child 2.5 million to 3.5 million reads. In both related and unrelated pairs, thymic selection shapes the output of TCR recombination in a similar way, with inherited differences having only a minor effect. Normalized repertoire overlap was always found to be slightly, but never significantly, higher in related mother-child pairs than in unrelated mother-child pairs. No persistent microchimeric T cell clones were detected, at a sensitivity of roughly 96 clones per million clonotypes. The study used deep NGS to compare TCR beta repertoires of mothers and children, seeking features distinguishing related mother-child pairs from unrelated individuals. On average, the children were about 10 +/- 4 years old, while the mothers were approximately 41 +/- 4 years old. After adapters were ligated using NEBNext reagents, the libraries underwent 100+100 nt paired-end sequencing on an Illumina HiSeq 2000. To prevent cross-contamination, the mother and child libraries were prepared one month apart and sequenced in separate runs. Between about 500,000 and 2,100,000 distinct TCR beta clonotypes were identified per donor. Naive TCR beta clonotypes were estimated from low-frequency clonotypes matched to each donor's FACS-determined naive share, without sorting.

The sequenced material came from blood. The chain employs TRBV4-1 and TRBJ2-1; the D segment cannot be called with confidence. This clonotype originated in a boy aged 5 to 17 in good health. The nucleotide sequence reads as follows: TGCGCCAGCAGCCAATCCCTTTCCGATGAGCAGTTCTTC. It is translated as CASSQSLSDEQFF.